This record looks at one TCR beta chain sequence and its context. After removal of 3 bases from V and 10 bases from J, the junction contained 7 bases not matched to a gene. This CDR3 spans 15 amino acids. This specimen belongs to a study of blood T cells in healthy people across ages. In the study overall: T cells yielded about one barcoded beta molecule per two cells through template switching.

Then a second PCR, running about 6 to 12 cycles, was carried out with a sample-barcoded 5' primer and a J-beta primer mix. The template-switch adaptor, which had 12 random nucleotides, put a tag on each cDNA molecule. In TCRdb, the 5' RACE reads were re-called with MiXCR into one record per CDR3 protein. The sample shows about 1.4 million distinct CDR3 sequences, around 59% of them seen only once. The material sequenced was blood. This sequence joins TRBV12-3 or TRBV12-4 and TRBJ1-6; 9 nucleotides match TRBD1. The receptor's source is a man younger than 30 in good health. CDR3 DNA: TGTGCCAGCAGTTTTGTGGGACAGGGAGGCTCACCCCTCCACTTT. Translated: CASSFVGQGGSPLHF.